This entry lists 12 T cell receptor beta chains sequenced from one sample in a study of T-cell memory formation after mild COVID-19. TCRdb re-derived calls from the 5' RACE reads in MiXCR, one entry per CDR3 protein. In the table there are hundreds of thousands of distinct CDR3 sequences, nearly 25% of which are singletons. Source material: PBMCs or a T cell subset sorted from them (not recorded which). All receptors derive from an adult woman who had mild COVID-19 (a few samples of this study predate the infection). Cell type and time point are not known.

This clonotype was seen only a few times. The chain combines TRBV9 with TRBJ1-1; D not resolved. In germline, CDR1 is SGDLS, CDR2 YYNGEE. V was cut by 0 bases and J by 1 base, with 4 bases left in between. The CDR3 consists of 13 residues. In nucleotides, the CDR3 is TGTGCCAGCAGCGTAGTGGCGAACACTGAAGCTTTCTTT. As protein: CASSVVANTEAFF. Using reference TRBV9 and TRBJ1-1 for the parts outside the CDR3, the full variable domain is DSGVTQTPKHLITATGQRVTLRCSPRSGDLSVYWYQQSLDQGLQFLIQYYNGEERAKGNILERFSAQQFPDLHSELNLSSLELGDSALYFCASSVVANTEAFFGQGTRLTVV.

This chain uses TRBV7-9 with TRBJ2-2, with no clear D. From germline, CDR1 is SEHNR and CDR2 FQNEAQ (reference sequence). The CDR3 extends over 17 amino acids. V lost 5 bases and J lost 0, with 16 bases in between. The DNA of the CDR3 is TGTGCCAGCAGCCACTCCTTCCGGGCCCCGAACACCGGGGAGCTGTTTTTT. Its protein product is CASSHSFRAPNTGELFF.

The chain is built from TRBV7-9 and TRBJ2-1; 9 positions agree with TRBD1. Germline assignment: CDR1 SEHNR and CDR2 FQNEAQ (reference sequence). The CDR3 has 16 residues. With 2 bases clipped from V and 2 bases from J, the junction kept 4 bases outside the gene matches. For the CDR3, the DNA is TGTGCCAGCAGCTTAACAACAGGGGGCACCTACAATGAGCAGTTCTTC. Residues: CASSLTTGGTYNEQFF.

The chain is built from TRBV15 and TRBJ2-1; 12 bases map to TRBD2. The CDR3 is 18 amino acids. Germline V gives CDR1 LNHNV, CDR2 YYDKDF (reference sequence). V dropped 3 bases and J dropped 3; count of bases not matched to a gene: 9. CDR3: CATSRGFGTSGFYNEQFF. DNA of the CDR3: TGTGCCACCAGCAGGGGTTTTGGGACTAGCGGGTTCTACAATGAGCAGTTCTTC.

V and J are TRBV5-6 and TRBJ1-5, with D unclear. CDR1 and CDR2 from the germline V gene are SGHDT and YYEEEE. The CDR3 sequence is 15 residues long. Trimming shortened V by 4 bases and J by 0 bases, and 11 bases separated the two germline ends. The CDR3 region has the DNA TGTGCCAGCAGCCACGGAGCCCATAGCAATCAGCCCCAGCATTTT. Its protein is CASSHGAHSNQPQHF. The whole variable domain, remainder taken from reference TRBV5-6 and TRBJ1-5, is DAGVTQSPTHLIKTRGQQVTLRCSPKSGHDTVSWYQQALGQGPQFIFQYYEEEERQRGNFPDRFSGHQFPNYSSELNVNALLLGDSALYLCASSHGAHSNQPQHFGDGTRLSIL.

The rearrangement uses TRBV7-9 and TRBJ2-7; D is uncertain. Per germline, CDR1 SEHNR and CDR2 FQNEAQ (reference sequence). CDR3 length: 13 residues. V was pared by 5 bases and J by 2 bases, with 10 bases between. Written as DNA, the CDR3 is TGTGCCAGCAGCCCGGCGCGTCCCTACGAGCAGTACTTC. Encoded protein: CASSPARPYEQYF.

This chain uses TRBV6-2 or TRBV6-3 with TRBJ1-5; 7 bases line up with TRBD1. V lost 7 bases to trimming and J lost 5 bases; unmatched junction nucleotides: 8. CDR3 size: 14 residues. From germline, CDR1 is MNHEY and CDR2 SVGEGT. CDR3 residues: CASTRDRQYQPQHF. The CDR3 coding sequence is TGTGCCAGCACCCGGGACAGACAATATCAGCCCCAGCATTTT.

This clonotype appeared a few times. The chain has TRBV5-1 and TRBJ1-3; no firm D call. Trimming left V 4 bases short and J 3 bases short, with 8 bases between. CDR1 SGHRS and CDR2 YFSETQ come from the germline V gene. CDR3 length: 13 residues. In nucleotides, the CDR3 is TGCGCCAGCAGCCTGGAGGATGGAAACACCATATATTTT. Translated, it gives CASSLEDGNTIYF.

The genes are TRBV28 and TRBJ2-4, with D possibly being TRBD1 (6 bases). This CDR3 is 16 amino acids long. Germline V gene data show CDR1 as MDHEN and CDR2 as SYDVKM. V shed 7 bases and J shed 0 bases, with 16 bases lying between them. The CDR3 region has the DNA TGTGCCAGCACCTCCGGGACACCTGTAGCCAAAAACATTCAGTACTTC. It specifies CASTSGTPVAKNIQYF.

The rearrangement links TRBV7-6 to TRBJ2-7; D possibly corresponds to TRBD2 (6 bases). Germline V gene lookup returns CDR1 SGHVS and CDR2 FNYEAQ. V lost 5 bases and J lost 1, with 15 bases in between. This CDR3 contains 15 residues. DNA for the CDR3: TGTGCCAGCAGCCCCTCGGACTACTTGTCCTACGAGCAGTACTTC. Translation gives CASSPSDYLSYEQYF.

The CDR3 here is CASSPKRWDRDGKRTDTQYF. For the CDR3, the DNA is TGCGCCAGCAGTCCGAAACGCTGGGACCGGGACGGCAAACGCACAGATACGCAGTATTTT. V gene TRBV23-1 combines with J gene TRBJ2-3, with D possibly being TRBD1 or TRBD2 (5 bases each). TRBV23-1 is assigned to the ORF class and has an uncertain function. The V gene lost 4 bases and the J gene lost 1 base, with 27 bases spanning the gap. The length of the CDR3 is 20 residues.

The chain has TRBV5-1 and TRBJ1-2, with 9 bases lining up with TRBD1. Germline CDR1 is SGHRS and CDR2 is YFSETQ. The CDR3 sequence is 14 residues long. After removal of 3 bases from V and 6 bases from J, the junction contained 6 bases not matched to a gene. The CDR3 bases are TGCGCCAGCAGCTGGACAGGGGTTGGGGATGGCTACACCTTC. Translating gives CASSWTGVGDGYTF.